The following is a TCR beta chain sequence with its context. Its antigen is still unknown. Produced via immunoSEQ multiplex PCR; TCRdb's table is partial and in-frame only. The sample contains about 34,000 clones, around 90% of which appear only once. Trimming took 5 bases from V and 3 from J, leaving 2 bases between them. The CDR3 contains 11 residues. CDR1 and CDR2 from the germline V gene are SEHNR and FQNEAQ (reference sequence). The sample comes from a study of OX40 agonist ivuxolimab in advanced cancers. Overall study results and limits: Antigen specificity remained undetermined for the expanded peripheral T cells.

The V gene is TRBV7-9, the J gene TRBJ2-1; D uncertain. The source was CD4+ or CD8+ T cells sorted from blood, collected in a trial of the OX40 agonist ivuxolimab. The source of this sequence is an adult with an advanced solid tumor such as melanoma, head and neck, liver or kidney cancer. CDR3 protein: CASSHYNEQFF. CDR3 nucleotides: TGTGCCAGCAGCCACTACAATGAGCAGTTCTTC.